This T cell receptor beta chain comes out of a study of cytomegalovirus exposure and HLA in healthy donors. In germline, CDR1 is MNHEY, CDR2 SMNVEV (reference sequence). V was shortened by 9 bases and J by 0 bases, with 8 bases between the two germline ends. The CDR3 runs to 12 residues. Primers included in the PCR were 60 Vbeta and 13 Jbeta primers. Clones were read by immunoSEQ multiplex PCR, and TCRdb kept only the in-frame ones, dropping some. The sample has over 200,000 clones, over 65% seen once. This clone was recorded only once. The chain is built from TRBV27 and TRBJ1-1; D is perhaps TRBD1 (5 bases). This clonotype was sampled from a human donor in good health. The sample was PBMCs. The CDR3 loop reads CARQALNTEAFF. CDR3 nucleotides: TGTGCCAGACAGGCCTTGAACACTGAAGCTTTCTTT.